This section outlines one T cell receptor beta chain sequence together with its context. The sample originates from a study of blood T cells in healthy people across ages. Trimming took off 4 bases at V and 5 bases at J, with 17 bases between the two ends. The germline V gene has CDR1 SGDLS and CDR2 YYNGEE. The CDR3 runs 15 residues. A second PCR, run for 7 to 11 cycles, used a sample-barcoded 5' primer plus a J-beta primer mix. TCRdb fed the 5' RACE reads into MiXCR, producing one record per CDR3 protein. The repertoire has roughly 410,000 distinct CDR3 sequences, roughly half of them found once; the top ten carry over 40%.

The V and J genes are TRBV9 and TRBJ2-3, with D tentatively TRBD2 (7 bases). What was sequenced was blood. The clonotype originates from a man in his fifties or sixties in good health. This CDR3 is CASSIGGAGIDTQYF. The DNA for the CDR3 is TGTGCCAGCAGCATTGGGGGGGCCGGGATAGATACGCAGTATTTT.